This T cell receptor beta chain appears in the sequencing data of a study of neurological immune-mediated disorders. The J segment lost 4 bases and the V segment lost 1 base, leaving 2 bases of the junction unmatched. The CDR3 contains 15 residues. Germline V CDR1 and CDR2: MNHNS, SASEGT. Unsorted libraries were generated from 2 million PBMCs. These cells had been stored in RNAlater at -80 C. As for the cDNA, it was generated by 5'RACE with 10-nucleotide random UMIs. Every sequencing run generated in excess of 170 million TCR-beta sequences. These sequences covered 15-18 subjects. TCRdb redid the calling of the 5' RACE reads with MiXCR, one entry per CDR3 protein. Seen here are under 85,000 distinct CDR3 sequences, 13% to 15% observed once, and the top ten hold nearly 7%. This clonotype was recorded at least ten times.

Sequenced input: PBMCs. The chain employs TRBV6-1 and TRBJ2-7; TRBD1 agrees at 12 bases. The sequence derives from a woman between 45 and 60 years old in good health. DNA of the CDR3: TGTGCCAGCAGTGAAGTGGGACAGGGGGCTTACGAGCAGTACTTC. This codes for CASSEVGQGAYEQYF.